This T cell receptor (beta chain) was found in a study of OX40 agonist ivuxolimab in advanced cancers. Trimming took 6 bases from V and 5 from J, leaving 9 bases between them. The CDR3 length is 12 residues. The germline gives CDR1 SGHTA, CDR2 FQGNSA. TCRdb's table, derived via immunoSEQ multiplex PCR, lists solely in-frame clones and lacks some. Counted here are fewer than 75,000 clones, roughly nine tenths occurring once; the ten biggest clones make up around 2.2%. The TCR sequence derives from an adult with an advanced solid tumor such as melanoma, head and neck, liver or kidney cancer. Here the sequenced sample was CD4+ or CD8+ T cells sorted from blood, taken in a trial of the OX40 agonist ivuxolimab. The chain carries TRBV7-2 and TRBJ2-3, with D uncertain. The CDR3 region is CASRPPGDTQYF. The CDR3 nucleotides read TGTGCCAGCAGGCCGCCTGGAGATACGCAGTATTTT.